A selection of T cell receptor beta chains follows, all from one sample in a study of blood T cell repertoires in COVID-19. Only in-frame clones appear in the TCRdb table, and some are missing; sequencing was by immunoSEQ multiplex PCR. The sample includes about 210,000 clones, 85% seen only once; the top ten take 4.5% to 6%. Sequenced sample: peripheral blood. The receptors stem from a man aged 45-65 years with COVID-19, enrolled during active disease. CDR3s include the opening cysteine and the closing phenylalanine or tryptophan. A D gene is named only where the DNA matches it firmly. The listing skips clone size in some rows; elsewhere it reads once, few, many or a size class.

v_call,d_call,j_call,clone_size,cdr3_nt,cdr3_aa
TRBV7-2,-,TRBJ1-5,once,TGTGCCAGCAGCTACGCCGGGACAACTAGCAATCAGCCCCAGCATTTT,CASSYAGTTSNQPQHF
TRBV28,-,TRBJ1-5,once,TGTGCCAGCAGAGTCAGGGAAGCTCAGCCCCAGCATTTT,CASRVREAQPQHF
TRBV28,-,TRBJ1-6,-,TGTGCCAGCAGTGTCCCGCGGGTCTATAATTCACCCCTCCACTTT,CASSVPRVYNSPLHF
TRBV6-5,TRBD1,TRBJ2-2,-,TGTGCCAGCAGAGAGACAGGGTGGGCCGGGGAGCTGTTTTTT,CASRETGWAGELFF
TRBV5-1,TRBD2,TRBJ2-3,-,TGCGCCAGCAGCTCCCCCGGGCGGGGGGGCCCTGTTCCTACAGATACGCAGTATTTT,CASSSPGRGGPVPTDTQYF
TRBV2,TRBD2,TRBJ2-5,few,TGTGCCAGCAGTGAAGAGGCTAGCGGGGGGGCTCTGGGAGAGACCCAGTACTTC,CASSEEASGGALGETQYF
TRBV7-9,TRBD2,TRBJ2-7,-,TGTGCCAGCAGCTCTCCCCTCGGGGGGTTGGGAGAGCAGTACTTC,CASSSPLGGLGEQYF
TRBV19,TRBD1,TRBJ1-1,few,TGTGCCAGTACCTGGAGGGGACAGGGGTTCGCTGAAGCTTTCTTT,CASTWRGQGFAEAFF
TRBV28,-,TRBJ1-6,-,TGTGCCAGCAGTCAGACAGCGAGCTTCTATAATTCACCCCTCCACTTT,CASSQTASFYNSPLHF
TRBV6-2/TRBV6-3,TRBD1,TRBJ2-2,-,TGTGCCAGCACCCCCCGGGGACAGTTGACCGGGGAGCTGTTTTTT,CASTPRGQLTGELFF
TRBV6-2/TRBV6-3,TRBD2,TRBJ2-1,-,TGTGCCAGCAGTTACTCGATGCAGCGGGATAACAATGAGCAGTTCTTC,CASSYSMQRDNNEQFF
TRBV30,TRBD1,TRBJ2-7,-,TGTGCCTGGAGTTTACAGGGGGCAGCGGTGCAGTACTTC,CAWSLQGAAVQYF
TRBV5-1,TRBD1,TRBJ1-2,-,TGCGCCAGCAGCCCGACAGGGGACATCGGCTATGGCTACACCTTC,CASSPTGDIGYGYTF
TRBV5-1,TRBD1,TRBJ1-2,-,TGCGCCAGCAGCTCCGGGACAGGGGCAGGGGACTCCGTCTATGGCTACACCTTC,CASSSGTGAGDSVYGYTF
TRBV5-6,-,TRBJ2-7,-,TGTGCCAGCAGCTTGAAGGTGACAGTCTACGAGCAGTACTTC,CASSLKVTVYEQYF
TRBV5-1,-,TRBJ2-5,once,TGCGCCAGCAGCTTGGCCAAGCAACCCCAAGAGACCCAGTACTTC,CASSLAKQPQETQYF
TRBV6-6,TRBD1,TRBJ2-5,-,TGTGCCAGCACGGGCGACAGGGTTCGAGAGACCCAGTACTTC,CASTGDRVRETQYF
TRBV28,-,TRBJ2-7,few,TGTGCCAGCGGAAAGACAGGTCGCTCCTACGAGCAGTACTTC,CASGKTGRSYEQYF
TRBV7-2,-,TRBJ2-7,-,TGTGCCAGCAGCCCTCACGGGGGTACCTACGAGCAGTACTTC,CASSPHGGTYEQYF
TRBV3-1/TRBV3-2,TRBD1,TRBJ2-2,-,TGTGCCAGCAGCCAGACCGGGACAGGGAGAGGGGGGGAGCTGTTTTTT,CASSQTGTGRGGELFF
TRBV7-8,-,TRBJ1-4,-,TGTGCCAGCAGCCCCGCAACTAATGAAAAACTGTTTTTT,CASSPATNEKLFF
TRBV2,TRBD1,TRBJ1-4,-,TGTGCCAGCAGGGACAGGTCTGGAATCGAAAAACTGTTTTTT,CASRDRSGIEKLFF
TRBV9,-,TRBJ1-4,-,TGTGCCAGCAGCGTAGGGAGCAGGGCTGAAAAACTGTTTTTT,CASSVGSRAEKLFF
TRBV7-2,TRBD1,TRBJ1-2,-,TGTGCCAGCAGCTTGGATCCGGGACAGGGCTATGGCTACACCTTC,CASSLDPGQGYGYTF
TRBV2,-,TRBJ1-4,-,TGTGCCAGCAGCCGGGGGGGGTCCGCTAATGAAAAACTGTTTTTT,CASSRGGSANEKLFF
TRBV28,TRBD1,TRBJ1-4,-,TGTGCCAGCCAAGGCCCATTAGCCCCCTGGACAGGGACTAATGAAAAACTGTTTTTT,CASQGPLAPWTGTNEKLFF
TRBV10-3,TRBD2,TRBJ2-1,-,TGTGCCATCAGTGAGTCGACTAGCGGGGGGTATGAGCAGTTCTTC,CAISESTSGGYEQFF
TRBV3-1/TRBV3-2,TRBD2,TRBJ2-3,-,TGTGCCAGCAGCCCCCTTAGCGGGGGGATCGCAGATACGCAGTATTTT,CASSPLSGGIADTQYF
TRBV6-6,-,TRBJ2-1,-,TGTGCCAGCAGTTACATTTCAAACAATGAGCAGTTCTTC,CASSYISNNEQFF
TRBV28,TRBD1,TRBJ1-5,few,TGTGCCAGCAGTCCATATCGGACAGGGAGGAGCAATCAGCCCCAGCATTTT,CASSPYRTGRSNQPQHF
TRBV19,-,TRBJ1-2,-,TGTGCCAGTAGTCCCCAGGGGTATCAGAACTATGGCTACACCTTC,CASSPQGYQNYGYTF
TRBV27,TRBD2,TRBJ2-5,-,TGTGCCAGCAGTATTATAGCGGGGGTTGGCCAAGAGACCCAGTACTTC,CASSIIAGVGQETQYF
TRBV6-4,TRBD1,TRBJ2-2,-,TGTGCCAGCAGTCGCTTAGGACAGGGGAAGAGTAACACCGGGGAGCTGTTTTTT,CASSRLGQGKSNTGELFF
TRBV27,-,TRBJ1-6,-,TGTGCCAGCAGTTTATCGAGTGTCGGGTATAATTCACCCCTCCACTTT,CASSLSSVGYNSPLHF
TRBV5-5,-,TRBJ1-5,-,TGTGCCAGCAGCTTGTGGGGGCCTGGGCAGCCCCAGCATTTT,CASSLWGPGQPQHF
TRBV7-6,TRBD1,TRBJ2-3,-,TGTGCCAGCAGCTTAGCGTCGTGGACAGGGGGTTTTTCCACAGATACGCAGTATTTT,CASSLASWTGGFSTDTQYF
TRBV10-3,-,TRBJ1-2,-,TGTGCCATCAGTGAGAGGGAGGGCTCGGGCTACACCTTC,CAISEREGSGYTF
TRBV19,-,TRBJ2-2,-,TGTGCCAGTAGTATTAATTCAGGGGCGTCCGGGGAGCTGTTTTTT,CASSINSGASGELFF
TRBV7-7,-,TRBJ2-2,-,TGTGCTAGCAGCTCTGGTGAGGATAGCGGGGAGCTGTTTTTT,CASSSGEDSGELFF
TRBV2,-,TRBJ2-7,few,TGTGCCAGCAGTTTGGAGAATTACGAGCAGTACTTC,CASSLENYEQYF
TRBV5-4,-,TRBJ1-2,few,TGTGCCAGCAGCTTGGCCTCGGGGGGGGCATTCGATGGCTACACCTTC,CASSLASGGAFDGYTF
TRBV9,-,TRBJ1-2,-,TGTGCCAGCAGCCCCATGGACAGAGCTAACTATGGCTACACCTTC,CASSPMDRANYGYTF
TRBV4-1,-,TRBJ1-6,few,TGCGCCAGCAGCCAGGGACGAACAGGGCCCCTCCACTTT,CASSQGRTGPLHF
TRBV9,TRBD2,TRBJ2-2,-,TGTGCCAGCAGCCCCCAACTCGGACTAGCGGGGGGTAGAGGGCTGTTTTTT,CASSPQLGLAGGRGLFF
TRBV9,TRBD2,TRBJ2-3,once,TGTGCCAGCAGCGACGGGACTAGGATCGCTACGCAGTATTTT,CASSDGTRIATQYF
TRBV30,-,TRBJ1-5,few,TGTGCCTGGAGTGTCGGGCAGTCGGGGGCCCAGCATTTT,CAWSVGQSGAQHF
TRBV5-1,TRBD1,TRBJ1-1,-,TGCGCCAGCAGCTCAGGACAGGCCTTGAACACTGAAGCTTTCTTT,CASSSGQALNTEAFF
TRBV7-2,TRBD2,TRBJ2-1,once,TGTGCCAGCAGCTTTGGGACTAGCGGAGTAATTTACAATGAGCAGTTCTTC,CASSFGTSGVIYNEQFF
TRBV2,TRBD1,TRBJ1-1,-,TGTGCCAGCAGTGTCCAGGGGGAGAACACTGAAGCTTTCTTT,CASSVQGENTEAFF
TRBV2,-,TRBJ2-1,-,TGTGCCAGCAAGGTGCGGAGCTCCTACAATGAGCAGTTCTTC,CASKVRSSYNEQFF